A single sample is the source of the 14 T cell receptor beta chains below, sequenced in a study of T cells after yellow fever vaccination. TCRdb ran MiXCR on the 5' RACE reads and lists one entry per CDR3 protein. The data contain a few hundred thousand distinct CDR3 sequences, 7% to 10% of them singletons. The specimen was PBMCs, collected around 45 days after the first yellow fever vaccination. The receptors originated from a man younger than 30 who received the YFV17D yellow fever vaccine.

This CDR3 is CASSSAGNNYGYTF. CDR3 coding DNA: TGCGCCAGCAGCTCAGCAGGGAATAACTATGGCTACACCTTC. The V call is TRBV5-1, the J call TRBJ1-2, with D maybe TRBD1 (5 bases). The ends were cut back, 3 bases at V and 1 base at J, with 10 bases in the middle. The CDR3 is 14 amino acids. Germline CDR1 reads SGHRS; CDR2 reads YFSETQ.

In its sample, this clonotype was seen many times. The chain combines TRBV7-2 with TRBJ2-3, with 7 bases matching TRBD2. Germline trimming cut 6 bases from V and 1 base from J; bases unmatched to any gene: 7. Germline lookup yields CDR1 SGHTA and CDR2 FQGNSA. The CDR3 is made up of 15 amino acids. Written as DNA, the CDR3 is TGTGCCAGCAGTTTGGTGGGGGGGGGCACAGATACGCAGTATTTT. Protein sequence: CASSLVGGGTDTQYF.

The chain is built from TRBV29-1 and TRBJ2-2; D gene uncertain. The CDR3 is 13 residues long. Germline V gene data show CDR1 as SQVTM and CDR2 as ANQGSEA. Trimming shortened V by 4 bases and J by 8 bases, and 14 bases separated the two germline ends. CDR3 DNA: TGCAGCGTTGGTTCAGGCAATGGTGGGGAGCTGTTTTTT. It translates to CSVGSGNGGELFF.

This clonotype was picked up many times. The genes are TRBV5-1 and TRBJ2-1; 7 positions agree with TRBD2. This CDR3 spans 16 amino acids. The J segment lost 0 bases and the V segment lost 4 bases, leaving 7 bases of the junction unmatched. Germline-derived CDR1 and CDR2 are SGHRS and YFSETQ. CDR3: CASSPGPGGSYNEQFF. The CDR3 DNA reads TGCGCCAGCAGCCCCGGGCCGGGGGGCTCCTACAATGAGCAGTTCTTC.

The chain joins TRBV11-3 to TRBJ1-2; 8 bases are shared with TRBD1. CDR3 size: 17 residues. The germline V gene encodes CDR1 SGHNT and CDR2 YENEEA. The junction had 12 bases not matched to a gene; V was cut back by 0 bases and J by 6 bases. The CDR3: CASSLDLLRTGMDGYTF. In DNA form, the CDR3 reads TGTGCCAGCAGCTTAGATCTTCTACGGACAGGGATGGATGGCTACACCTTC.

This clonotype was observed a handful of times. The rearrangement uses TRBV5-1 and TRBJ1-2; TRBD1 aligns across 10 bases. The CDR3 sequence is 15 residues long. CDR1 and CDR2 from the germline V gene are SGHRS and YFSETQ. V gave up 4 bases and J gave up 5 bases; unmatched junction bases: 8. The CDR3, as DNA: TGCGCCAGCAGCCCTACCGGGACAGGGGATTATGGCTACACCTTC. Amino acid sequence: CASSPTGTGDYGYTF.

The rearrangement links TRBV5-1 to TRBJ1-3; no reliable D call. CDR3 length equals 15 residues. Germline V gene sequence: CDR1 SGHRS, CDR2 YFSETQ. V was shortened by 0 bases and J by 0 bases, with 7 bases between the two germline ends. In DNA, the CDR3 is TGCGCCAGCAGCTTGGGGGGTTACTCTGGAAACACCATATATTTT. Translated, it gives CASSLGGYSGNTIYF.

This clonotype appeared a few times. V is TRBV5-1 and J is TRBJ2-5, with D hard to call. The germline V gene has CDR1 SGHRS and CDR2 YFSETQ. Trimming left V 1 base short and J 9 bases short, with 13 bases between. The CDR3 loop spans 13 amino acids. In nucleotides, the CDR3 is TGCGCCAGCAGCTTGATCGCGGTTGGGGCCCAGTACTTC. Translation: CASSLIAVGAQYF. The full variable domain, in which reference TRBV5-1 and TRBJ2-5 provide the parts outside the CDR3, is KAGVTQTPRYLIKTRGQQVTLSCSPISGHRSVSWYQQTPGQGLQFLFEYFSETQRNKGNFPGRFSGRQFSNSRSEMNVSTLELGDSALYLCASSLIAVGAQYFGPGTRLLVL.

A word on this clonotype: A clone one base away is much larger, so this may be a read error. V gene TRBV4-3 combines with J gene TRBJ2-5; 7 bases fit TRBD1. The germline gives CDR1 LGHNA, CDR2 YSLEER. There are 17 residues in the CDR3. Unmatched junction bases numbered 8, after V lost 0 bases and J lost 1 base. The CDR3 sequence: CASSQDLRGRAQETQYF. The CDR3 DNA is TGCGCCAGCAGCCAAGATCTGAGGGGGCGGGCCCAAGAGACCCAGTACTTC.

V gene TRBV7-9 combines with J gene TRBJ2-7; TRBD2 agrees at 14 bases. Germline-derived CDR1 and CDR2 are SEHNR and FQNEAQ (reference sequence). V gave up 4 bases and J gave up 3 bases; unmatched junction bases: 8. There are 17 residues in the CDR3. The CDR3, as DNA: TGTGCCAGCAGCTCGGGACTAGCGGGGGTCCTAAACTACGAGCAGTACTTC. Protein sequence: CASSSGLAGVLNYEQYF.

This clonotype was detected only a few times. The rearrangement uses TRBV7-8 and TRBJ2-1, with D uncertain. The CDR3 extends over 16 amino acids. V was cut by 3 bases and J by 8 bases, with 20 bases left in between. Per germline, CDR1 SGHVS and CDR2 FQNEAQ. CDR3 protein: CASSLNVGSPGDEQFF. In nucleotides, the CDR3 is TGTGCCAGCAGCTTGAATGTAGGATCCCCCGGCGATGAGCAGTTCTTC.

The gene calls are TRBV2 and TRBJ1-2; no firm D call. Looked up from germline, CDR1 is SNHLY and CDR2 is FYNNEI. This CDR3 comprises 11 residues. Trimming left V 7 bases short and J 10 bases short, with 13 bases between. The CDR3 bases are TGTGCCAGCACCCCCGGGTTATTCTACACCTTC. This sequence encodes CASTPGLFYTF.

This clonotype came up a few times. The CDR3 spells CASSYSWVDYNEQFF. As DNA, the CDR3 is TGTGCCAGCAGTTACTCCTGGGTGGACTACAATGAGCAGTTCTTC. The V and J genes are TRBV6-2 or TRBV6-3 and TRBJ2-1; no firm D call. The germline V gene encodes CDR1 MNHEY and CDR2 SVGEGT. V lost 0 bases, J lost 3 bases, and 9 bases lay in between. The CDR3 totals 15 residues.

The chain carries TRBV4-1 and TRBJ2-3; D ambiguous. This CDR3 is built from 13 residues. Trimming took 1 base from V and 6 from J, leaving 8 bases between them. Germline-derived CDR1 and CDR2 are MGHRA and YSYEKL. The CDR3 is CASSQVGLDTQYF. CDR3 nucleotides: TGCGCCAGCAGCCAAGTCGGGTTGGATACGCAGTATTTT.